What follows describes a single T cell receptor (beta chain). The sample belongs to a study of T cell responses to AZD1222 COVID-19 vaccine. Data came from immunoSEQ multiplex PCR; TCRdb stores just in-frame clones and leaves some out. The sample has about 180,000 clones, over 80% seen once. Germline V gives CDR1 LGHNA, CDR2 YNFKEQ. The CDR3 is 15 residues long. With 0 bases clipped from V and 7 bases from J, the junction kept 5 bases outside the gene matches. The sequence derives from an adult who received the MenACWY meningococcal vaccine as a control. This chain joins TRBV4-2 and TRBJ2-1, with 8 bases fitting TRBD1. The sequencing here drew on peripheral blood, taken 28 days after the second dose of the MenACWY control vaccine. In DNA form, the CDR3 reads TGTGCCAGCAGCCAAGACCAGGGGGCCCAAAATGAGCAGTTCTTC. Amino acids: CASSQDQGAQNEQFF.